The rows below give T cell receptor beta chains drawn from one sample of a study of cytomegalovirus exposure and HLA in healthy donors. Sequencing used immunoSEQ multiplex PCR; TCRdb keeps in-frame clones, though not all of them. The sample gives a few hundred thousand clones, roughly 86% of which show up once; roughly 2% is in the top ten. The material sequenced was PBMCs. These receptors were collected from a woman between 40 and 50 years old in good health and CMV-seropositive. CDR3s include the opening cysteine and the closing phenylalanine or tryptophan. The D gene is left open where the match is weak. Clone sizes are given selectively: once, few, many, or a class where the clone is expanded.

J gene	D gene	clone size	V gene	CDR3 protein	CDR3 DNA
TRBJ1-2	NA	NA	TRBV18	CASSNVEFYGYTF	TGTGCCAGCTCAAACGTGGAGTTCTATGGCTACACCTTC
TRBJ1-5	NA	few	TRBV2	CASSEDLGNQPQHF	TGTGCCAGCAGCGAGGACTTGGGCAATCAGCCCCAGCATTTT
TRBJ2-1	TRBD2	NA	TRBV28	CASSSRTRYYQDEQFF	TGTGCCAGCAGTTCCCGGACTAGGTATTATCAGGATGAGCAGTTCTTC
TRBJ2-3	TRBD1	NA	TRBV7-3	CASSRRDRVSNTQYF	TGTGCCAGCAGCCGACGGGACAGGGTCTCGAATACGCAGTATTTT
TRBJ1-1	TRBD1	few	TRBV28	CASTPGDRVMNTEAFF	TGTGCCAGCACTCCCGGGGACAGGGTTATGAACACTGAAGCTTTCTTT
TRBJ2-7	TRBD2	NA	TRBV28	CASTLSGVYEQYF	TGTGCCAGCACCCTTAGCGGGGTCTACGAGCAGTACTTC
TRBJ2-2	TRBD2	few	TRBV18	CASSPPQTGGGTGELFF	TGTGCCAGCTCACCACCGCAAACGGGAGGAGGCACCGGGGAGCTGTTTTTT
TRBJ2-7	TRBD2	few	TRBV7-9	CASSSTGFAGGSYEQYF	TGTGCCAGCAGCTCCACTGGATTCGCGGGAGGGTCCTACGAGCAGTACTTC
TRBJ2-3	NA	NA	TRBV7-9	CASSSYVLEGTDTQYF	TGTGCCAGCAGCTCCTACGTACTAGAAGGCACAGATACGCAGTATTTT
TRBJ1-1	NA	NA	TRBV28	CATRTAYEAFF	TGTGCCACCAGGACTGCGTATGAAGCTTTCTTT
TRBJ1-5	NA	NA	TRBV18	CASSPQQGDQPQHF	TGTGCCAGCTCACCGCAGCAGGGTGATCAGCCCCAGCATTTT
TRBJ1-6	TRBD1	NA	TRBV7-2	CASSLDRGNNSPLHF	TGTGCCAGCAGCTTGGACAGGGGGAATAATTCACCCCTCCACTTT
TRBJ2-2	NA	few	TRBV7-7	CASSLSGAGELFF	TGTGCTAGCAGCTTATCAGGGGCCGGGGAGCTGTTTTTT